This entry lists 17 T cell receptor beta chains sequenced from one sample in a study of control samples from healthy donors and cancer patients. This table comes from immunoSEQ multiplex PCR, and its TCRdb copy is limited to in-frame clones, with some not included. The sample yields about 190,000 clones, 91% seen once. What was sequenced was blood. The receptors were sampled from a man aged 25-40 years in good health.

V is TRBV19 and J is TRBJ1-2; tentative D call: TRBD1 (5 bases). The CDR3 length is 14 residues. V shed 3 bases and J shed 2 bases, with 10 bases lying between them. Per the germline V gene, CDR1 is LNHDA and CDR2 is SQIVND (reference sequence). For the CDR3, the DNA is TGTGCCAGTAGTATGACAGAATTGAACTATGGCTACACCTTC. This translates into CASSMTELNYGYTF.

The chain couples TRBV7-9 to TRBJ2-5; D is ambiguous. This CDR3 contains 12 residues. The V gene lost 3 bases and the J gene lost 4 bases, with 6 bases spanning the gap. From germline, CDR1 is SEHNR and CDR2 FQNEAQ (reference sequence). The CDR3 DNA reads TGTGCCAGCAGCTTTTCCGGAGAGACCCAGTACTTC. Translation gives CASSFSGETQYF. Full variable domain (missing parts from reference TRBV7-9 and TRBJ2-5): DTGVSQNPRHKITKRGQNVTFRCDPISEHNRLYWYRQTLGQGPEFLTYFQNEAQLEKSRLLSDRFSAERPKGSFSTLEIQRTEQGDSAMYLCASSFSGETQYFGPGTRLLVL.

This chain connects TRBV16 to TRBJ2-1, with unresolved D. CDR1 is KGHSY and CDR2 is FQNENV in the germline V gene. CDR3 length equals 14 residues. V lost 3 bases and J lost 0, with 6 bases in between. The CDR3 is CASSHWSSYNEQFF. CDR3 DNA sequence: TGTGCCAGCAGCCACTGGAGCTCCTACAATGAGCAGTTCTTC.

The V and J genes are TRBV19 and TRBJ2-2; D remains ambiguous. Between the trimmed V and J ends, which lost 4 bases and 12 bases, there was a span of 18 bases. The CDR3 loop spans 14 amino acids. Germline V gene data show CDR1 as LNHDA and CDR2 as SQIVND (reference sequence). The CDR3 loop is CASSTSPGKGKLFF. CDR3 DNA: TGTGCCAGTAGTACTTCCCCAGGAAAAGGGAAGCTGTTTTTT.

The chain carries TRBV9 and TRBJ1-4; no firm D call. Trimming cost V 2 bases and J 1 base, with 9 bases left between them. The length of the CDR3 is 15 residues. Germline V gene data show CDR1 as SGDLS and CDR2 as YYNGEE. The CDR3 loop reads CASSVSTLTNEKLFF. DNA of the CDR3: TGTGCCAGCAGCGTTTCTACTTTAACTAATGAAAAACTGTTTTTT.

The J gene is TRBJ1-4, the V gene TRBV19; the D is unclear. The V and J ends lost 3 bases and 2 bases respectively, with 16 bases between them. Germline loops: CDR1 LNHDA, CDR2 SQIVND (reference sequence). The CDR3 contains 17 residues. CDR3 DNA sequence: TGTGCCAGTAGTATTTTTCCGGGAGGACCGACTAATGAAAAACTGTTTTTT. The encoded protein is CASSIFPGGPTNEKLFF.

The J gene is TRBJ1-2, the V gene TRBV2, with D possibly matching TRBD1 (5 bases). The CDR3 extends over 14 amino acids. Trimming stripped 4 bases from V and 5 bases from J, with 14 bases between. CDR1 and CDR2 (germline): SNHLY, FYNNEI. CDR3 in DNA: TGTGCCAGCAGTGGTCAAGGAGGGGCATATGGCTACACCTTC. It codes for CASSGQGGAYGYTF.

The gene calls are TRBV5-1 and TRBJ1-1; D is unclear. The CDR3 covers 14 residues. Germline CDR1 and CDR2: SGHRS and YFSETQ. Deletions cut 5 bases from V and 1 base from J, with 12 bases between. CDR3 region: CASRLHPGNTEAFF. In nucleotides, the CDR3 is TGCGCCAGCAGACTCCACCCGGGGAACACTGAAGCTTTCTTT.

The genes are TRBV5-4 and TRBJ1-2; D remains ambiguous. This CDR3 region has 13 residues. The ends were cut back, 1 base at V and 5 bases at J, with 9 bases in the middle. Germline assignment: CDR1 SGHNT and CDR2 YYREEE (reference sequence). CDR3 amino acids: CASSLSGLYGYTF. CDR3 bases: TGTGCCAGCAGCTTGTCTGGATTGTATGGCTACACCTTC.

This clone was seen once. J is TRBJ2-2 and V is TRBV9; D not resolved. CDR1 and CDR2 from the germline V gene are SGDLS and YYNGEE. The CDR3 contains 14 residues. The V end was cut by 6 bases, the J end by 0 bases, with 9 bases between. This CDR3 is CASNERTNTGELFF. The CDR3 DNA is TGTGCCAGCAATGAAAGGACGAACACCGGGGAGCTGTTTTTT.

The V call is TRBV7-6, the J call TRBJ2-2; TRBD1 aligns across 10 bases. The germline CDR1 and CDR2 sequences are SGHVS and FNYEAQ. CDR3 size: 16 residues. V gave up 3 bases and J gave up 5 bases; unmatched junction bases: 6. CDR3 amino acids: CASSLGTGVRTGELFF. The CDR3, as DNA: TGTGCCAGCAGCTTGGGGACAGGGGTCCGAACCGGGGAGCTGTTTTTT.

The rearrangement links TRBV9 to TRBJ2-3, with 15 nucleotides matching TRBD2. Germline-derived CDR1 and CDR2 are SGDLS and YYNGEE. This CDR3 comprises 17 residues. J lost 4 bases, V lost 7 bases, and 10 bases had no gene match. DNA for the CDR3: TGTGCCAGCTCCGGGACTAGCGGGGGGCGGGGTGCAGATACGCAGTATTTT. Translating gives CASSGTSGGRGADTQYF.

Only one count was recorded for this clone. The same CDR3 also results from other DNA sequences found in this sample. J is TRBJ2-3 and V is TRBV19; D gene uncertain. V dropped 4 bases and J dropped 5 bases, with 4 bases sitting between them. The CDR3 runs 11 residues. Germline loops: CDR1 LNHDA, CDR2 SQIVND (reference sequence). The CDR3 protein is CASSTRDTQYF. CDR3 nucleotide sequence: TGTGCCAGTAGTACTCGAGATACGCAGTATTTT.

V gene TRBV3-1 (or the pseudogene TRBV3-2) combines with J gene TRBJ2-5; no firm D call. The CDR3 runs 13 residues. V lost 2 bases and J lost 2, with 6 bases in between. Germline-derived CDR1 and CDR2 are LGHDT and YNNKEL (reference sequence). The CDR3 nucleotides are TGTGCCAGCAGCCAATCTAGACAAGAGACCCAGTACTTC. This gives the protein CASSQSRQETQYF.

The chain combines TRBV12-3 or TRBV12-4 with TRBJ2-7; no clear D. The CDR3 length is 13 residues. V lost 8 bases and J 6 bases, leaving 17 bases between the germline ends. The chain's CDR3 is CASARGPAGEQYF. Written as DNA, the CDR3 is TGTGCCAGCGCCCGCGGTCCTGCTGGCGAGCAGTACTTC.

This sequence joins TRBV27 and TRBJ1-2; 7 positions match TRBD1. Germline loops: CDR1 MNHEY, CDR2 SMNVEV (reference sequence). After removal of 5 bases from V and 5 bases from J, the junction contained 14 bases not matched to a gene. This CDR3 has 16 amino acids. In DNA, the CDR3 is TGTGCCAGCAGTCCCCTCCTGGAACAGGGGAGGTATGGCTACACCTTC. Translation gives CASSPLLEQGRYGYTF.

The CDR3 spells CASRKDRVPPGELFF. CDR3 nucleotides: TGTGCCAGCAGAAAGGACAGGGTTCCCCCCGGGGAGCTGTTTTTT. This rearrangement joins TRBV6-5 to TRBJ2-2; 8 nucleotides align to TRBD1. This CDR3 contains 15 residues. The V and J ends lost 6 bases and 6 bases, in that order; junction bases with no gene match: 9. From germline, CDR1 is MNHEY and CDR2 SVGAGI.